The T cell receptor beta chain under discussion was sequenced for a study of T-cell reconstitution after alpha-beta-depleted transplantation in children (dated by TCRdb to 2015 to 2016). Some background on the complete study: The study quantitatively tracked T-cell immune reconstitution after TCRalphabeta/CD19-depleted allogeneic hematopoietic cell transplantation in children using TCR repertoire profiling. Paper-wide results and their limitations: The apparently early alphabetaT-cell count recovery about two months after transplant was reportedly dependent on only several hundred rapidly expanded clones derived from non-depleted graft cells. In some patients, the high TCRbeta diversity seen at day 60 was put down to recipient T cells and intrathymic progenitors that had survived conditioning. Over subsequent months, a decline in hyperexpanded clone frequencies was noted, and after one year, T-cell counts and TCRbeta diversity were mostly ascribed to newly produced T cells.

Counted from cysteine to phenylalanine, this CDR3 has 14 amino acids. This entry keeps only the CDR3 DNA: 42 bases, framed from base 1. V trim: 5 bases; J trim: 10 bases; unmatched bases: 10. Per the germline V gene, SGHDN is the CDR1 and FVKESK is the CDR2. Library preparation employed PCR. Sequenced using an Illumina HiSeq 2500. Molecular barcoding was employed in the preparation of TCR libraries, with unique molecular identifiers being used to normalize TCRbeta repertoire quantification. Through fastp at Q25 and MiXCR, TCRdb rebuilt clones from the public reads, retaining in-frame beta chains. Each CDR3 protein appears once, grouped with its most common genes and DNA. This sample has approximately 630,000 distinct CDR3 sequences in its table, and about an eighth of those were observed once. The ten largest clonotypes hold 0.79% of the sample. Of note for this clonotype: What antigen it recognizes has not been identified. No much larger clone is present one base from it, and per-base qualities are unavailable.

What the treatment or condition label conveys for this sample: allogeneic hematopoietic cell transplantation with graft depleted of TCRalphabeta T cells and CD19 B cells. Transplant recipients were children who received TCRalphabeta/CD19-depleted allogeneic hematopoietic cell grafts. Specimen: PBMCs, collected before TCRalphabeta/CD19-depleted stem cell transplant. The receptor was derived from a girl aged 2 to 9 with congenital amegakaryocytic thrombocytopenia, due to receive a stem cell transplant. This sequence uses TRBV14 and TRBJ2-1; 8 bases in between match TRBD1. The DNA is as follows: TGTGCCAGCAGCTTCCAGGGGGCCCTACCGGAGCAGTTCTTC. This is translated as CASSFQGALPEQFF.